The 18 T cell receptor beta chains below were found in one sample sequenced in a study of cytomegalovirus exposure and HLA in healthy donors. Use of 60 Vbeta and 13 Jbeta primers characterized the PCR. Sequencing used immunoSEQ multiplex PCR; TCRdb keeps in-frame clones, though not all of them. The sample has around 150,000 clones, almost 80% seen once. Sequencing used PBMCs. The receptors here all came from a man between 50 and 59 years old in good health and CMV-seropositive.

The rearrangement uses TRBV5-6 and TRBJ1-2, with D perhaps TRBD1 (6 bases). Looked up from germline, CDR1 is SGHDT and CDR2 is YYEEEE. Trimming removed 0 bases at V and 6 bases at J, with 18 bases between. The CDR3 contains 16 residues. As DNA, the CDR3 is TGTGCCAGCAGCTTGGGTCGGGAGGGGGAGCGGAATGGCTACACCTTC. This sequence encodes CASSLGREGERNGYTF. The variable domain in full, with the rest retrieved from reference TRBV5-6 and TRBJ1-2, is DAGVTQSPTHLIKTRGQQVTLRCSPKSGHDTVSWYQQALGQGPQFIFQYYEEEERQRGNFPDRFSGHQFPNYSSELNVNALLLGDSALYLCASSLGREGERNGYTFGSGTRLTVV.

Here the CDR3 reads CSVLTRDNRATDTQYF. CDR3 nucleotides: TGCAGCGTTTTAACTCGAGACAACAGGGCCACAGATACGCAGTATTTT. This chain links TRBV29-1 with TRBJ2-3, with D perhaps TRBD1 (6 bases). The CDR3 is 16 amino acids. Between the trimmed V and J ends, which lost 5 bases and 2 bases, there was a span of 20 bases. Germline lookup yields CDR1 SQVTM and CDR2 ANQGSEA.

This clone came up a few times. This chain links TRBV4-1 with TRBJ2-7, with D possibly TRBD2 on 7 matching bases. This CDR3 is built from 15 residues. V was clipped by 1 base and J by 5 bases, with 15 bases between them. Looked up from germline, CDR1 is MGHRA and CDR2 is YSYEKL. CDR3 bases: TGCGCCAGCAGCCAAGTAAGGGGGGGGCTCGACGAGCAGTACGTC. Translation gives CASSQVRGGLDEQYV.

The genes are TRBV5-4 and TRBJ2-1, with 8 positions matching TRBD1. Per germline, CDR1 SGHNT and CDR2 YYREEE (reference sequence). Germline trimming cut 3 bases from V and 6 bases from J; bases unmatched to any gene: 2. There are 13 residues in the CDR3. This CDR3 is CASSSGQGNEQFF. The CDR3, as DNA: TGTGCCAGCAGCTCCGGACAGGGCAATGAGCAGTTCTTC.

The chain employs TRBV28 and TRBJ1-2, with 9 bases lining up with TRBD1. The CDR3 loop spans 13 amino acids. With 6 bases clipped from V and 12 bases from J, the junction kept 11 bases outside the gene matches. Germline assignment: CDR1 MDHEN and CDR2 SYDVKM. The CDR3 spells CASRAGTGFVNTF. CDR3 DNA: TGTGCCAGCAGGGCCGGGACAGGGTTTGTTAACACCTTC.

The V and J genes are TRBV5-1 and TRBJ2-3, with D possibly matching TRBD1 (5 bases). Trimming left V 0 bases short and J 6 bases short, with 11 bases between. CDR1 and CDR2 from the germline V gene are SGHRS and YFSETQ. The CDR3 spans 14 residues. The CDR3 loop is CASSLGGLEDTQYF. The CDR3 bases are TGCGCCAGCAGCTTGGGGGGCCTTGAGGATACGCAGTATTTT.

CDR3: CASIRPGTDTQYF. DNA of the CDR3: TGTGCCAGCATCCGTCCGGGAACAGATACGCAGTATTTT. The chain combines TRBV6-1 with TRBJ2-3; D may be TRBD2 (5 bases). From germline, CDR1 is MNHNS and CDR2 SASEGT. The germline V and J ends were trimmed by 7 bases and 3 bases, with 11 bases remaining between them. The CDR3 spans 13 residues.

Turning to this clone: In the same sample, other DNA sequences code for this CDR3. The genes are TRBV5-6 and TRBJ1-1, with 8 positions matching TRBD1. The CDR3 spans 14 residues. After removal of 4 bases from V and 2 bases from J, the junction contained 4 bases not matched to a gene. Germline CDR1 SGHDT, CDR2 YYEEEE. CDR3 in amino acids: CASSLGTGNTEAFF. As DNA, the CDR3 is TGTGCCAGCAGCCTAGGGACAGGTAACACTGAAGCTTTCTTT.

This chain uses TRBV6-1 with TRBJ2-1; D might be TRBD2 (7 bases). V was shortened by 0 bases and J by 12 bases, with 21 bases between the two germline ends. Germline values: CDR1 MNHNS, CDR2 SASEGT. The CDR3 is 16 residues long. The CDR3 nucleotides read TGTGCCAGCAGTGAAGCGGCAGGGGAGGGCCTCGACGGGCAGTTCTTC. Its translation: CASSEAAGEGLDGQFF.

This chain connects TRBV7-9 to TRBJ1-6; 10 bases align to TRBD1. The CDR3 runs to 14 residues. V lost 4 bases and J lost 10; bases outside the gene matches: 4. Germline-derived CDR1 and CDR2 are SEHNR and FQNEAQ (reference sequence). CDR3: CASSSGTGDSPLHF. The CDR3 DNA is TGTGCCAGCAGCTCCGGGACAGGGGACTCACCCCTCCACTTT.

The V gene is TRBV2, the J gene TRBJ1-5; D gene uncertain. Trimming cost V 5 bases and J 6 bases, with 8 bases left between them. This CDR3 has 12 residues. Germline assignment: CDR1 SNHLY and CDR2 FYNNEI. The CDR3 region has the DNA TGTGCCAGCAGTAGAGGGAGTCAGCCCCAGCATTTT. Translating it yields CASSRGSQPQHF. Using reference TRBV2 and TRBJ1-5 for the parts outside the CDR3, the full variable domain is EPEVTQTPSHQVTQMGQEVILRCVPISNHLYFYWYRQILGQKVEFLVSFYNNEISEKSEIFDDQFSVERPDGSNFTLKIRSTKLEDSAMYFCASSRGSQPQHFGDGTRLSIL.

J is TRBJ1-2 and V is TRBV29-1; D not resolved. Trimming pared 2 bases from V and 3 bases from J, leaving 7 bases between. Germline values: CDR1 SQVTM, CDR2 ANQGSEA. The CDR3 is made up of 12 amino acids. The DNA for the CDR3 is TGCAGCGTTGAAAGAGGAGACTATGGCTACACCTTC. Amino acids: CSVERGDYGYTF.

This chain's CDR3 is CASRGTGADTQYF. The DNA of the CDR3 is TGTGCCAGCAGGGGGACAGGGGCCGATACGCAGTATTTT. This chain joins TRBV6-6 and TRBJ2-3; 10 bases agree with TRBD1. V shed 6 bases, J shed 6 bases, and the junction held 3 bases outside the gene matches. CDR3 length: 13 residues. Germline CDR1 is MNHNY and CDR2 is SVGAGI (reference sequence).

V and J are TRBV28 and TRBJ2-1; TRBD1 aligns across 9 bases. The CDR3 is 14 residues long. Germline values: CDR1 MDHEN, CDR2 SYDVKM. J lost 3 bases, V lost 5 bases, and 2 bases had no gene match. CDR3: CASSRQGDYNEQFF. In DNA, the CDR3 is TGTGCCAGCAGTCGACAGGGGGACTACAATGAGCAGTTCTTC.

V is TRBV5-5 and J is TRBJ1-1, with TRBD1 as a possible D gene (5 bases). CDR1 is SGHKS, CDR2 YYEKEE, per germline (reference sequence). V gave up 0 bases and J gave up 5 bases, with 11 bases separating them. The CDR3 runs to 14 residues. This chain's CDR3 is CASSLGNRGTEAFF. The CDR3 nucleotides are TGTGCCAGCAGCTTGGGGAATAGGGGAACTGAAGCTTTCTTT.

The CDR3 here is CASSPGQGFGYTF. The CDR3 DNA follows: TGTGCCAGCAGCCCCGGACAGGGGTTTGGCTACACCTTC. The V gene is TRBV28, the J gene TRBJ1-2; 9 nucleotides agree with TRBD1. Germline trimming cut 6 bases from V and 7 bases from J; bases unmatched to any gene: 6. The CDR3 totals 13 residues. Germline-derived CDR1 and CDR2 are MDHEN and SYDVKM.

This clone has more than one count but fewer than ten. The chain has TRBV10-3 and TRBJ2-7; D is uncertain. V was cut by 0 bases and J by 1 base, with 10 bases left in between. The CDR3 has 15 amino acids. Germline CDR1 and CDR2: ENHRY and SYGVKD. The CDR3 DNA reads as TGTGCCATCAGTGAGTCCACTGATATTTCCTACGAGCAGTACTTC. Its protein product is CAISESTDISYEQYF.

This chain links TRBV9 with TRBJ2-6, with a tentative D call TRBD1 (5 bases). V lost 6 bases and J 3 bases, leaving 25 bases between the germline ends. The CDR3 length is 19 residues. Germline CDR1 SGDLS, CDR2 YYNGEE. CDR3 coding DNA: TGTGCCAGCACCGGCCCCGCGACAGCAGCGAAGGGTGGGGCCAACGTCCTGACTTTC. This sequence encodes CASTGPATAAKGGANVLTF.